This T cell receptor (beta chain) was captured in a study of a mutant IDH1 vaccine in newly diagnosed glioma. Turning to the study itself: Patients previously underwent radiotherapy, temozolomide, or both, and most underwent both.

In germline, CDR1 is SGHVS, CDR2 FQNEAQ. This CDR3 region has 14 residues. With V trimmed by 7 bases and J by 5 bases, 10 bases remained unmatched. Time point of the sample: baseline, week 1 (first vaccination visit). Sample treatment: pre-vaccination baseline after standard-of-care therapy. Astrocytomas that were new, WHO grade 3 or 4, IDH1-mutant and ATRX-lost were present in the donors. Some clones are missing from TCRdb's copy, which holds only in-frame ones; the method was immunoSEQ multiplex PCR. Here the sample spans some 90,000 clones, over 70% being singletons. This clone occurred once. The source is a man aged 35 to 55 with glioma. Some clones in this sample may be carry-over from other donors' samples. Here the sequenced sample was PBMCs, taken from a glioma patient treated with radiotherapy, temozolomide or both. V usage is TRBV7-8 and J usage is TRBJ1-2; 7 bases are a match to TRBD1. The CDR3 loop reads CASNPDRASYGYTF. DNA of the CDR3: TGTGCCAGCAACCCTGACAGGGCTTCTTATGGCTACACCTTC.